This T cell receptor beta chain was observed in a study of T cell clonality in common variable immunodeficiency. Most patients and controls had Caucasian heritage. The data were produced by immunoSEQ multiplex PCR, yet TCRdb's version contains in-frame clones alone and is incomplete. Reported are more than 55,000 clones, none seen only once; the ten largest carry 1.5% to 2%. Trimming left V 1 base short and J 3 bases short, with 16 bases between. The CDR3 consists of 15 residues. Germline CDR1 reads DFQATT; CDR2 reads SNEGSKA (reference sequence). This clone was picked up many times. The CDR3 end lies 3 residues beyond the end of the read and is filled in from the germline J gene.

Input material: peripheral blood mononuclear cells. The clonotype originates from a person aged 18 to 70 in good health. V is TRBV20-1 and J is TRBJ2-7, with D tentatively TRBD2 (5 bases). CDR3 DNA (partial): TGCAGTGCTAGAGGACGGGGAACTCTAGTCTACGAG. It is translated as CSARGRGTLVYE. The CDR3 in its entirety is CSARGRGTLVYEQYF.